Below, 26 T cell receptor beta chains from the same sample are listed, as sequenced in a study of blood T cell repertoires in COVID-19. Sequenced by immunoSEQ multiplex PCR; TCRdb stores in-frame clones only, minus some. The data show approximately 230,000 clones, approximately 82% seen once. The sequencing sample was made of PBMCs or T cells enriched from blood (not recorded which). The receptors come from a man in his forties or fifties who had recovered from COVID-19.

The J gene is TRBJ1-2, the V gene TRBV28; D unclear. Germline loops: CDR1 MDHEN, CDR2 SYDVKM. V shed 6 bases and J shed 7 bases, with 9 bases lying between them. The CDR3 extends over 11 amino acids. The CDR3 coding sequence is TGTGCCAGCAGACTAGGACGTGGCTACACCTTC. Translating it yields CASRLGRGYTF.

This chain joins TRBV6-1 and TRBJ2-2; unclear D gene. The CDR3 consists of 16 residues. Germline CDR1 and CDR2: MNHNS and SASEGT. Trimming took off 0 bases at V and 5 bases at J, with 13 bases between the two ends. The chain's CDR3 is CASSEALGSRTGELFF. CDR3 coding DNA: TGTGCCAGCAGTGAAGCGCTAGGATCAAGGACCGGGGAGCTGTTTTTT.

This chain connects TRBV5-6 to TRBJ2-4; D might be TRBD2 (6 bases). The V gene's germline CDR1 is SGHDT and CDR2 YYEEEE. CDR3 size: 15 residues. V was clipped by 1 base and J by 6 bases, with 14 bases between them. CDR3 amino acids: CASSLNPGARNIQYF. Written as DNA, the CDR3 is TGTGCCAGCAGCTTGAATCCGGGAGCTAGAAACATTCAGTACTTC.

V is TRBV19 and J is TRBJ2-7; 10 bases are a match to TRBD1. The junction had 5 bases not matched to a gene; V was cut back by 3 bases and J by 3 bases. CDR1 LNHDA and CDR2 SQIVND come from the germline V gene (reference sequence). The CDR3 covers 15 residues. The CDR3 loop is CASSMGGQGIYEQYF. The CDR3 DNA sequence: TGTGCCAGTAGTATGGGGGGACAGGGGATCTACGAGCAGTACTTC.

The genes are TRBV19 and TRBJ1-4; tentative D call: TRBD1 (5 bases). Trimming removed 6 bases at V and 6 bases at J, with 17 bases between. The CDR3 loop spans 15 amino acids. Germline V CDR1 and CDR2: LNHDA, SQIVND (reference sequence). CDR3 sequence (DNA): TGTGCCAGTAGAAGGGCATGGGGGGATGATGAAAAACTGTTTTTT. Protein: CASRRAWGDDEKLFF.

This sequence joins TRBV5-6 and TRBJ2-6; D is possibly TRBD2 (5 bases). V shed 2 bases and J shed 2 bases, with 14 bases lying between them. This CDR3 has 17 residues. In germline, CDR1 is SGHDT, CDR2 YYEEEE. The CDR3 protein is CASSFDNLEAGANVLTF. Here the CDR3 DNA reads TGTGCCAGCAGCTTCGATAATCTGGAGGCTGGGGCCAACGTCCTGACTTTC.

The V call is TRBV4-2, the J call TRBJ2-7; 10 nucleotides align to TRBD1. After removal of 1 base from V and 2 bases from J, the junction contained 2 bases not matched to a gene. Germline V CDR1 and CDR2: LGHNA, YNFKEQ. This CDR3 spans 15 amino acids. CDR3 nucleotides: TGTGCCAGCAGCCAAGGGACAGGGGGAACCTACGAGCAGTACTTC. This sequence encodes CASSQGTGGTYEQYF.

The chain employs TRBV28 and TRBJ1-1; D not resolved. CDR3 length: 14 amino acids. Trimming took 6 bases from V and 0 from J, leaving 11 bases between them. Germline V gene lookup returns CDR1 MDHEN and CDR2 SYDVKM. The CDR3 bases are TGTGCCAGCAGCTCGCCGGGTCTGAACACTGAAGCTTTCTTT. It yields the protein CASSSPGLNTEAFF.

The CDR3 coding sequence is TGTGCCATCGGAGATGTTGCGGGTGAGCAGTTCTTC. Residues: CAIGDVAGEQFF. This chain uses TRBV10-3 with TRBJ2-1; D is perhaps TRBD2 (5 bases). The germline gives CDR1 ENHRY, CDR2 SYGVKD. V was pared by 8 bases and J by 9 bases, with 14 bases between. The CDR3 is 12 residues long.

V usage is TRBV18 and J usage is TRBJ1-6; the match to TRBD1 covers 10 bases. Losses at the gene ends were 6 bases for V and 10 bases for J; bases not matched to a gene: 9. Germline V lookup: CDR1 KGHSH, CDR2 LQKENI. The CDR3 spans 15 residues. The CDR3 reads CASSPSGTGDSPLHF. CDR3 sequence (DNA): TGTGCCAGCTCCCCCTCCGGGACAGGGGACTCACCCCTCCACTTT.

This clone has a single count. The V call is TRBV6-5, the J call TRBJ2-7; D may be TRBD2 (5 bases). V was shortened by 7 bases and J by 2 bases, with 15 bases between the two germline ends. The CDR3 has 14 residues. Germline V lookup: CDR1 MNHEY, CDR2 SVGAGI. CDR3 sequence reads: CASTSISGTYEQYF. CDR3 sequence (DNA): TGTGCCAGCACTAGTATAAGCGGTACCTACGAGCAGTACTTC.

This chain links TRBV19 with TRBJ1-5; D might be TRBD1 (5 bases). CDR3 length: 14 residues. The ends were cut back, 2 bases at V and 3 bases at J, with 8 bases in the middle. Germline V lookup: CDR1 LNHDA, CDR2 SQIVND (reference sequence). CDR3 nucleotide sequence: TGTGCCAGTAGTATACGGACACCCAATCAGCCCCAGCATTTT. As protein: CASSIRTPNQPQHF.

V is TRBV19 and J is TRBJ1-4, with D hard to call. Germline V gene lookup returns CDR1 LNHDA and CDR2 SQIVND (reference sequence). This CDR3 is 14 amino acids long. Trimming took off 10 bases at V and 2 bases at J, with 14 bases between the two ends. The CDR3 region is CATGPYSTNEKLFF. CDR3 nucleotide sequence: TGTGCCACCGGCCCATACAGCACTAATGAAAAACTGTTTTTT.

This rearrangement joins TRBV29-1 to TRBJ2-5; 11 bases are shared with TRBD2. The CDR3 totals 12 residues. Germline CDR1 reads SQVTM; CDR2 reads ANQGSEA. V lost 6 bases, J lost 5 bases, and 2 bases stayed unmatched. CDR3 sequence (DNA): TGCAGCGTAGCTAGCGGGAGGGAGACCCAGTACTTC. As protein: CSVASGRETQYF.

The chain employs TRBV29-1 and TRBJ1-4; D perhaps matches TRBD1 (5 bases). The ends were cut back, 7 bases at V and 8 bases at J, with 14 bases in the middle. Germline values: CDR1 SQVTM, CDR2 ANQGSEA. This CDR3 region has 12 residues. CDR3: CSGGYGSEKLFF. The CDR3 DNA sequence: TGCAGCGGGGGGTATGGTAGCGAAAAACTGTTTTTT.

The chain combines TRBV30 with TRBJ2-1, with D possibly TRBD2 on 6 matching bases. There are 16 residues in the CDR3. V lost 3 bases and J lost 4, with 19 bases in between. CDR1 is GTSNPN and CDR2 is SVGIG in the germline V gene (reference sequence). The CDR3 DNA reads as TGTGCCTGGAGGTCACTTAGCGGACCACTGTACAATGAGCAGTTCTTC. It is translated as CAWRSLSGPLYNEQFF.

The rearrangement links TRBV2 to TRBJ1-1; D gene uncertain. The germline V gene encodes CDR1 SNHLY and CDR2 FYNNEI. The CDR3 runs 13 residues. Trimming cost V 3 bases and J 1 base, with 6 bases left between them. The CDR3 protein is CASSDQSNTEAFF. The DNA for the CDR3 is TGTGCCAGCAGTGACCAGTCGAACACTGAAGCTTTCTTT.

This chain uses TRBV4-3 with TRBJ1-2; the D is unclear. CDR1 and CDR2 (germline): LGHNA, YSLEER. The CDR3 runs 16 residues. With 0 bases removed from V and 4 bases from J, the gap between germline ends came to 15 bases. The CDR3 DNA sequence: TGCGCCAGCAGCCAAGATCGGGTGAGGCAGATCTATGGCTACACCTTC. Translation gives CASSQDRVRQIYGYTF.

The V gene is TRBV6-5, the J gene TRBJ1-1; D not certain. The CDR3 sequence is 14 residues long. V shed 8 bases and J shed 7 bases, with 20 bases lying between them. Per germline, CDR1 MNHEY and CDR2 SVGAGI. The CDR3 region is CASGSTSWVIEAFF. CDR3 in DNA: TGTGCCAGCGGCTCGACTAGCTGGGTCATTGAAGCTTTCTTT.

The rearrangement uses TRBV5-1 and TRBJ2-2, with TRBD2 identical over 12 bases. V lost 4 bases to trimming and J lost 3 bases; unmatched junction nucleotides: 4. This CDR3 contains 16 residues. Germline CDR1 and CDR2: SGHRS and YFSETQ. The CDR3, as DNA: TGCGCCAGCAGCCCTCTAGCGGGAGGGGACACCGGGGAGCTGTTTTTT. Its protein is CASSPLAGGDTGELFF.

For the CDR3, the DNA is TGTGCCATCAGGGCGGGACAGGGTGAAGAGACCCAGTACTTC. Translated, it gives CAIRAGQGEETQYF. This chain uses TRBV10-3 with TRBJ2-5, with TRBD1 matching over 9 bases. V was clipped by 6 bases and J by 3 bases; unmatched bases: 5. Germline assignment: CDR1 ENHRY and CDR2 SYGVKD. There are 14 residues in the CDR3.

This rearrangement joins TRBV10-3 to TRBJ2-7; possibly TRBD1 for D (6 bases). Looked up from germline, CDR1 is ENHRY and CDR2 is SYGVKD. The germline V and J ends were trimmed by 6 bases and 5 bases, with 11 bases remaining between them. This CDR3 contains 12 residues. CDR3: CAIRVGAHEQYF. CDR3 DNA sequence: TGTGCCATCAGGGTGGGGGCCCACGAGCAGTACTTC.

The chain uses TRBV11-2 and TRBJ2-1; tentatively, D is TRBD1 (5 bases). Germline lookup yields CDR1 SGHAT and CDR2 FQNNGV. The germline V and J ends were trimmed by 5 bases and 0 bases, with 11 bases remaining between them. The CDR3 contains 15 residues. The CDR3 DNA follows: TGTGCCAGCAGCAGGGGCCTTAGCTCCTACAATGAGCAGTTCTTC. It codes for CASSRGLSSYNEQFF.

V is TRBV11-1 and J is TRBJ2-3; 8 bases line up with TRBD2. The CDR3 is made up of 15 amino acids. V lost 6 bases and J lost 3; bases outside the gene matches: 8. Looked up from germline, CDR1 is SGHAT and CDR2 is FQDESV (reference sequence). CDR3 sequence (DNA): TGTGCCAGCAGGCACTCGGGGGGGAAGACAGATACGCAGTATTTT. It is translated as CASRHSGGKTDTQYF.

V is TRBV5-4 and J is TRBJ1-1; 7 positions match TRBD1. The CDR3 contains 14 residues. The germline gives CDR1 SGHNT, CDR2 YYREEE (reference sequence). Unmatched junction bases numbered 6, after V lost 0 bases and J lost 7 bases. The CDR3 DNA is TGTGCCAGCAGCTTGGGGGGGACAGAAATTGAAGCTTTCTTT. This sequence encodes CASSLGGTEIEAFF.

This sequence joins TRBV27 and TRBJ1-1; 8 nucleotides line up with TRBD1. The ends lost 5 bases at V and 1 base at J; junction bases unmatched: 6. Germline V gene sequence: CDR1 MNHEY, CDR2 SMNVEV (reference sequence). This CDR3 is 15 amino acids long. CDR3 nucleotides: TGTGCCAGCAGTGCATCAGGGGGCTCGAACACTGAAGCTTTCTTT. Translated, it gives CASSASGGSNTEAFF.